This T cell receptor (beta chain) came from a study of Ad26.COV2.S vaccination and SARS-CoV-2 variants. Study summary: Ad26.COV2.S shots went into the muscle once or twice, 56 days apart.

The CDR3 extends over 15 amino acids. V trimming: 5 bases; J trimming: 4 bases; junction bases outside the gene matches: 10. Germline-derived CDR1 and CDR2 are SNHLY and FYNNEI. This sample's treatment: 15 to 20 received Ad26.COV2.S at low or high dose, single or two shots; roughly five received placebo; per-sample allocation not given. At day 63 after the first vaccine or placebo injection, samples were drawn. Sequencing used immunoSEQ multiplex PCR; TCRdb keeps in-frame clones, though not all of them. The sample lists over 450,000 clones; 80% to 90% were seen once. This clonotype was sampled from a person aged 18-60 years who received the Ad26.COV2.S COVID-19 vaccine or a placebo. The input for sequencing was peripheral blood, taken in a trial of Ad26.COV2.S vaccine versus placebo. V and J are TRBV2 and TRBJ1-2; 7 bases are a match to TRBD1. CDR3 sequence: CASSSHRGIGYGYTF. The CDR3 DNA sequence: TGTGCCAGCAGTTCCCACAGGGGTATTGGCTATGGCTACACCTTC.